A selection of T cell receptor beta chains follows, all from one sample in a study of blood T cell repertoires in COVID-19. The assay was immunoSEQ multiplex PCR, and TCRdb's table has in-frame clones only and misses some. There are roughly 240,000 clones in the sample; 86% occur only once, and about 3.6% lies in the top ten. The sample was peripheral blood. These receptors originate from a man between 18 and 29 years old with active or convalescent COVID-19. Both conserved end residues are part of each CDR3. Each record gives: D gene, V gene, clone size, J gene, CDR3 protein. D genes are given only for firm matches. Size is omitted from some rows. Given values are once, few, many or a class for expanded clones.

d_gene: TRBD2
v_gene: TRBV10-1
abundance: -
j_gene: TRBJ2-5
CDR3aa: CASLRTSRPRETQYF

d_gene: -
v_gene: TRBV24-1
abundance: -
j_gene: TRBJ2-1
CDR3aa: CATSDLGLADNEQFF

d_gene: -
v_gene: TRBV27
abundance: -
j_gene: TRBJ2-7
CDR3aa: CASSSRLSYEQYF

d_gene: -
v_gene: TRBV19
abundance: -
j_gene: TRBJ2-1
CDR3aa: CASSMTASSSYNEQFF

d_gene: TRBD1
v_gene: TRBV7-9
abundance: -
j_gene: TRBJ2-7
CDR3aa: CASSTGQHSFSYEQYF

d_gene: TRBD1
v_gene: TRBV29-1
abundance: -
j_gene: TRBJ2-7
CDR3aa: CSYRGSYEQYF

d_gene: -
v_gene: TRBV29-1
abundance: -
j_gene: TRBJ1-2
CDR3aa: CSVEVPDYGYTF

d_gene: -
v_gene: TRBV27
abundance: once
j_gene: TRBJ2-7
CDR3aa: CASKAGAYEQYF

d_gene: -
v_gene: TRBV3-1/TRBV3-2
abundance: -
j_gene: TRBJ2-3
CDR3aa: CASSPRPGVITDTQYF

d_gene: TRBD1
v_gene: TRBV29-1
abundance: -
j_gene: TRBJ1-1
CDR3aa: CSVVRTGTVNTEAFF

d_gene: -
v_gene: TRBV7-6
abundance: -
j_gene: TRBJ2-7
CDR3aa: CASSLGREDNYEQYF

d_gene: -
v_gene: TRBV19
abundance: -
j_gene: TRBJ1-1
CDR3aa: CASSHSNTEAFF

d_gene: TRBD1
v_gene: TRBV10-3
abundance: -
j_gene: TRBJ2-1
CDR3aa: CAISEGQVSYNEQFF

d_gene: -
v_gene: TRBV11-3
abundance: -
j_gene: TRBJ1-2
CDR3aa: CASSSPAGRTNYGYTF

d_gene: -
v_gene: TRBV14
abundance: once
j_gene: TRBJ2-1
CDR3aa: CASSQFTGNEQFF

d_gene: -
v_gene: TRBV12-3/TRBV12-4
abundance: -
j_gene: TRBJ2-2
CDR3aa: CASSANRELFF

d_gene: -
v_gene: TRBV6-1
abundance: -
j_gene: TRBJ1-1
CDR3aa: CASSESLGSTEAFF

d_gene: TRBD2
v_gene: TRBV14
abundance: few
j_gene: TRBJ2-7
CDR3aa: CASSRGGSSYEQYF

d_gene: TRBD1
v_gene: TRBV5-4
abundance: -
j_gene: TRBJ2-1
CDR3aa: CASNTFLQGNYNEQFF

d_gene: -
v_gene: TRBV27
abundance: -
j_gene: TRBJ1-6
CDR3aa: CASSLSASISYNSPLHF

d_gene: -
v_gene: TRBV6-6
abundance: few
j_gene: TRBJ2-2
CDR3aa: CASSPDRPGELFF

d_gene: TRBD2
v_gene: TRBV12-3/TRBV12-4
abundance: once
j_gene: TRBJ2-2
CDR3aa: CARLAATGELFF

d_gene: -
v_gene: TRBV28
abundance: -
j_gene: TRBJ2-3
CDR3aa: CASSWVFTGSGDTQYF

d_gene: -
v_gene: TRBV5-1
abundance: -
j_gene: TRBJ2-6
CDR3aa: CASSSRLKRGANVLTF

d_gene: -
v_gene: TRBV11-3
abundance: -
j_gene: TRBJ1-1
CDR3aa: CASSRPTGTEAFF

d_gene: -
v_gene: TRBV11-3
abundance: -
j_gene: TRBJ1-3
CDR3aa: CASSSRHGNTIYF